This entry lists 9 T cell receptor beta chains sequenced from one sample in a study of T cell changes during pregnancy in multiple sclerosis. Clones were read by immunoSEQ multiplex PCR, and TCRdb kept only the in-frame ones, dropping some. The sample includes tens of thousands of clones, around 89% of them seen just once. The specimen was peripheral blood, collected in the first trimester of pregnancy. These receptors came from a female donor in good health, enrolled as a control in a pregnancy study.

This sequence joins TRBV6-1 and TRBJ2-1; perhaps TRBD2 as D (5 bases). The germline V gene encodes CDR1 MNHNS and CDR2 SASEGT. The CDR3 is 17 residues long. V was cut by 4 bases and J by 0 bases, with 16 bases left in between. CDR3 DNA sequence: TGTGCCAGCAGTGTGTTCGAGGGCCCGAGCTCCTACAATGAGCAGTTCTTC. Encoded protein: CASSVFEGPSSYNEQFF.

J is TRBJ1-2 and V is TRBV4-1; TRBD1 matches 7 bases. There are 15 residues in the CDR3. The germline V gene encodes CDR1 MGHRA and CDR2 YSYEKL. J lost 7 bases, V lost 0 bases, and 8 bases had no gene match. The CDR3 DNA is TGCGCCAGCAGCCAAGAGGAGACAGGGACCTTTGGCTACACCTTC. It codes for CASSQEETGTFGYTF.

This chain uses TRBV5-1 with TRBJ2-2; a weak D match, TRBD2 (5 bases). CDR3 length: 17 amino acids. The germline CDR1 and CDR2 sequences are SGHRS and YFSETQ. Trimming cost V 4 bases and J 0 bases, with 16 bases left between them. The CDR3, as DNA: TGCGCCAGCAGCCGCCCTAGAGGGATAACGAACACCGGGGAGCTGTTTTTT. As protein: CASSRPRGITNTGELFF.

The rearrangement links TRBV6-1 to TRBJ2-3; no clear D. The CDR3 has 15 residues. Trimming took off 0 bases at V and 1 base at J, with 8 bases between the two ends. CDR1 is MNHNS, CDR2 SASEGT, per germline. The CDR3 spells CASSEAGYGTDTQYF. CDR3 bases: TGTGCCAGCAGTGAAGCGGGCTACGGCACAGATACGCAGTATTTT.

CDR3 amino acids: CASSQDPWTGSYGYTF. The CDR3 coding sequence is TGCGCCAGCAGCCAAGATCCCTGGACAGGCAGCTATGGCTACACCTTC. This chain connects TRBV4-1 to TRBJ1-2, with 7 bases aligning to TRBD1. CDR1 and CDR2 (germline): MGHRA, YSYEKL. This CDR3 is built from 16 residues. V trimming: 0 bases; J trimming: 4 bases; junction bases outside the gene matches: 8.

As DNA, the CDR3 is TGTGCCAGTAGTATTGCGGTGAGCTATGGCTACACCTTC. This sequence encodes CASSIAVSYGYTF. The rearrangement links TRBV19 to TRBJ1-2, with D unresolved. The V end lost 3 bases, the J end lost 4 bases, and 9 bases lay between the germline ends. The length of the CDR3 is 13 residues. Germline values: CDR1 LNHDA, CDR2 SQIVND (reference sequence).

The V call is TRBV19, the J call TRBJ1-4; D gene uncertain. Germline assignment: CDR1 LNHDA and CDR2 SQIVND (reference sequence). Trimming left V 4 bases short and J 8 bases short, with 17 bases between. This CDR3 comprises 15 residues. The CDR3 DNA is TGTGCCAGTAGTAGTAGACCCCAAGGAGGGGAAAAACTGTTTTTT. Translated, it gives CASSSRPQGGEKLFF. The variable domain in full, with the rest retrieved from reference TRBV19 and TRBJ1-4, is DGGITQSPKYLFRKEGQNVTLSCEQNLNHDAMYWYRQDPGQGLRLIYYSQIVNDFQKGDIAEGYSVSREKKESFPLTVTSAQKNPTAFYLCASSSRPQGGEKLFFGSGTQLSVL.

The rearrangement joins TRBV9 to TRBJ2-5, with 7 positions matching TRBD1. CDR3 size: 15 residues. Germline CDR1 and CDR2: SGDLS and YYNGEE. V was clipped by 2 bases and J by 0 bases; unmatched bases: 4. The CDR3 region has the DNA TGTGCCAGCAGCGTGGGGACAGCCTACCAAGAGACCCAGTACTTC. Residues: CASSVGTAYQETQYF.

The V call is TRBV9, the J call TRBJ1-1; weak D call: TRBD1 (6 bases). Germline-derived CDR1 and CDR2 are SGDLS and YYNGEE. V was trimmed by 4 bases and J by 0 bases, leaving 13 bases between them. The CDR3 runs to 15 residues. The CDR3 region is CASSHFRGVNTEAFF. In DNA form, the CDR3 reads TGTGCCAGCAGCCATTTCAGGGGAGTGAACACTGAAGCTTTCTTT.